The rows below give T cell receptor beta chains drawn from one sample of a study of cytomegalovirus exposure and HLA in healthy donors. Clones were read by immunoSEQ multiplex PCR, and TCRdb kept only the in-frame ones, dropping some. The top ten clones hold around 1.5% of a sample with 150,000 to 200,000 clones, 60% to 85% of them seen once. The sample comprised PBMCs. These receptors were collected from a man between 18 and 35 years old in good health and CMV-seronegative. Each CDR3 is given with its conserved first and last residue. The D gene is left open where the match is weak. A clone size is listed for some rows: how often the clone was seen (once, few, many), or a class if it is expanded.

abundance	j_gene	d_gene	v_gene	CDR3nt	CDR3aa
NA	TRBJ2-2	TRBD2	TRBV9	TGTGCCAGCCGGGAGGGTAGCGGGAGAGCTACCGGGGAGCTGTTTTTT	CASREGSGRATGELFF
NA	TRBJ2-7	TRBD2	TRBV28	TGTGCCAGCAGGTCTGGGGGGGACCCCTACGAGCAGTACTTC	CASRSGGDPYEQYF
few	TRBJ1-1	NA	TRBV12-5	TGTGCTAGTGGTTTGGCGTCGTTTGGGAGCACTGAAGCTTTCTTT	CASGLASFGSTEAFF
few	TRBJ1-1	NA	TRBV5-1	TGCGCCAGCAGGTATCAGGGATCCCCAGCTTTCTTT	CASRYQGSPAFF
NA	TRBJ2-7	TRBD2	TRBV5-1	TGCGCCAGCAGTCGTGGGACTAGCGGCTACGAGCAGTACTTC	CASSRGTSGYEQYF
NA	TRBJ2-5	TRBD2	TRBV9	TGTGCCAGCAGCGCGGGGACTAGCGGGGCCCTCTCAGGGGAGACCCAGTACTTC	CASSAGTSGALSGETQYF
few	TRBJ2-7	TRBD1	TRBV27	TGTGCCAGCAGTTTAGGGGGACAGGGTCCCTACGAGCAGTACTTC	CASSLGGQGPYEQYF
NA	TRBJ1-1	NA	TRBV10-3	TGTGCCATCAGTGAGGGCAGGGGAAAGGGGAACACTGAAGCTTTCTTT	CAISEGRGKGNTEAFF
NA	TRBJ1-1	NA	TRBV14	TGTGCCAGCAGCCCCTACGCGGGGAACACTGAAGCTTTCTTT	CASSPYAGNTEAFF
NA	TRBJ1-2	NA	TRBV29-1	TGCAGCGTTGCTACCCCCCGGAGCCTTAACTATGGCTACACCTTC	CSVATPRSLNYGYTF
NA	TRBJ1-3	TRBD1	TRBV9	TGTGCCAGCAGCGTAACAAACAGGGGACCTGGAAACACCATATATTTT	CASSVTNRGPGNTIYF
NA	TRBJ2-3	NA	TRBV7-7	TGTGCTAGCAGCTCGGACATGGCAGATACGCAGTATTTT	CASSSDMADTQYF
NA	TRBJ1-1	TRBD1	TRBV7-9	TGTGCCAGCAGGAATAGAATGGGACAGGGGCCCGAAAACACTGAAGCTTTCTTT	CASRNRMGQGPENTEAFF
NA	TRBJ2-7	NA	TRBV28	TGTGCCAGCAGTTTCCCAGGCCCCGCCTCCTACGAGCAGTACTTC	CASSFPGPASYEQYF
NA	TRBJ2-5	NA	TRBV9	TGTGCCAGCAGCGTAGCGACCGCCCATGACTGGGAGACCCAGTACTTC	CASSVATAHDWETQYF
NA	TRBJ2-1	NA	TRBV6-6	TGTGCCAGCACCAAACCGGGGTACGGTGAGCAGTTCTTC	CASTKPGYGEQFF
NA	TRBJ2-5	NA	TRBV27	TGTGCCAGCAGTTTAAAATGGAGGACTCAAGAGACCCAGTACTTC	CASSLKWRTQETQYF
NA	TRBJ2-2	NA	TRBV19	TGTGCCAGTAGCCCCGCCGGAGGGCGAACGGCCGGGGAGCTGTTTTTT	CASSPAGGRTAGELFF
NA	TRBJ1-2	TRBD1	TRBV27	TGTGCCAGCAGTCCACCAGGGGGAGGCTACACCTTC	CASSPPGGGYTF
NA	TRBJ2-3	NA	TRBV6-6	TGTGCCAGCAAGGGGGGGGCAAGCACAGATACGCAGTATTTT	CASKGGASTDTQYF
NA	TRBJ2-5	TRBD2	TRBV9	TGTGCCAGCAGCGTGGGGGGGAACGACGAGACCCAGTACTTC	CASSVGGNDETQYF
NA	TRBJ1-1	NA	TRBV10-3	TGTGCCATCCAGGGGAAGGGGAACACTGAAGCTTTCTTT	CAIQGKGNTEAFF
once	TRBJ1-3	NA	TRBV5-6	TGTGCCAGCAGCATACCAGGGGCGGCTGGAAACACCATATATTTT	CASSIPGAAGNTIYF
NA	TRBJ1-2	NA	TRBV28	TGTGCCAGCAGAACCACTACCGTCAACTATGGCTACACCTTC	CASRTTTVNYGYTF
NA	TRBJ2-5	NA	TRBV5-4	TGTGCCAGCAGTTACGAACTTCTAGAGACCCAGTACTTC	CASSYELLETQYF